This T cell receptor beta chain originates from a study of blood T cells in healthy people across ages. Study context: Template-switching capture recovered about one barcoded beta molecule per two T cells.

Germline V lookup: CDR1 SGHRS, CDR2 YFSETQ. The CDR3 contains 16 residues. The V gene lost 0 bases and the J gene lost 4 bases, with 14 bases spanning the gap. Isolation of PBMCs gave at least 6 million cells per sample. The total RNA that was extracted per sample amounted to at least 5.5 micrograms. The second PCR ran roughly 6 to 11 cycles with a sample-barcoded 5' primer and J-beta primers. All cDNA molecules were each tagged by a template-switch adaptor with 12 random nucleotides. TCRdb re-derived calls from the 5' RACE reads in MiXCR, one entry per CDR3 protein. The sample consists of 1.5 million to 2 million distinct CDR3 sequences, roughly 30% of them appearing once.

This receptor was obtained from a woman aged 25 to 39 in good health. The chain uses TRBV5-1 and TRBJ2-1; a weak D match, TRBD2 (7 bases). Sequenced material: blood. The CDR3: CASSLAGGLKYNEQFF. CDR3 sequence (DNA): TGCGCCAGCAGCTTGGCCGGGGGGCTTAAATACAATGAGCAGTTCTTC.